These 32 T cell receptor beta chains originate from one sample sequenced in a study of T cell responses to AZD1222 COVID-19 vaccine. Produced via immunoSEQ multiplex PCR; TCRdb's table is partial and in-frame only. The repertoire consists of some 140,000 clones, with over 85% occurring once and the leading ten covering about 5.9%. Source: peripheral blood, taken on day 0 of AZD1222 vaccination. These receptors originate from an adult in good health.

This clone was detected only once. This sequence joins TRBV6-5 and TRBJ2-1; 7 nucleotides align to TRBD2. V shed 5 bases, J shed 6 bases, and the junction held 7 bases outside the gene matches. There are 14 residues in the CDR3. The germline V gene encodes CDR1 MNHEY and CDR2 SVGAGI. CDR3 DNA: TGTGCCAGCAGTAGGCTAGCGGTGATCAATGAGCAGTTCTTC. Translation gives CASSRLAVINEQFF.

The chain carries TRBV7-9 and TRBJ2-1, with unresolved D. Deletions cut 1 base from V and 6 bases from J, with 4 bases between. The CDR3 sequence is 12 residues long. The germline V gene encodes CDR1 SEHNR and CDR2 FQNEAQ (reference sequence). DNA of the CDR3: TGTGCCAGCAGCTTAGTCGGCAATGAGCAGTTCTTC. This gives the protein CASSLVGNEQFF.

The chain couples TRBV5-6 to TRBJ1-2, with a weak D call TRBD1 (5 bases). Per germline, CDR1 SGHDT and CDR2 YYEEEE. The CDR3 extends over 12 amino acids. The germline V and J ends were trimmed by 0 bases and 6 bases, with 6 bases remaining between them. The CDR3 nucleotides read TGTGCCAGCAGCTTGGGAGGGGATGGCTACACCTTC. Translation gives CASSLGGDGYTF.

This chain links TRBV30 with TRBJ2-7, with a possible D match to TRBD2 (6 bases). The length of the CDR3 is 15 residues. CDR1 is GTSNPN, CDR2 SVGIG, per germline (reference sequence). Trimming left V 2 bases short and J 6 bases short, with 20 bases between. The DNA for the CDR3 is TGTGCCTGGAGTATGCTTCTAGCGAGGCTGGGCGAGCAGTACTTC. Protein: CAWSMLLARLGEQYF.

The chain has TRBV29-1 and TRBJ2-5, with TRBD1 matching 11 bases. Germline lookup yields CDR1 SQVTM and CDR2 ANQGSEA. This CDR3 region has 14 residues. Trimming removed 2 bases from V and 4 bases from J; junction bases left unmatched: 3. CDR3 nucleotide sequence: TGCAGCGTTGAAAGGGACAGGGGGGGAGAGACCCAGTACTTC. Residues: CSVERDRGGETQYF.

This sequence joins TRBV7-8 and TRBJ2-7; the match to TRBD1 covers 9 bases. This CDR3 has 14 amino acids. Germline V CDR1 and CDR2: SGHVS, FQNEAQ. V gave up 1 base and J gave up 4 bases; unmatched junction bases: 2. CDR3 residues: CASSLGDRVYEQYF. Here the CDR3 DNA reads TGTGCCAGCAGCTTAGGGGACAGGGTTTACGAGCAGTACTTC.

The gene calls are TRBV14 and TRBJ1-6, with a weak D call TRBD1 (6 bases). Trimming shortened V by 5 bases and J by 5 bases, and 13 bases separated the two germline ends. Looked up from germline, CDR1 is SGHDN and CDR2 is FVKESK. The CDR3 runs to 15 residues. CDR3 loop: CASSVQTGDNSPLHF. The CDR3, as DNA: TGTGCCAGCAGCGTACAGACAGGTGATAATTCACCCCTCCACTTT.

V gene TRBV5-1 combines with J gene TRBJ1-4, with TRBD1 identical over 7 bases. From germline, CDR1 is SGHRS and CDR2 YFSETQ. Trimming at V came to 4 bases and at J to 7 bases, leaving 10 bases not matched to a gene. There are 15 residues in the CDR3. The CDR3 loop is CASSQNVQGGEKLFF. As DNA, the CDR3 is TGCGCCAGCAGCCAGAACGTCCAGGGGGGTGAAAAACTGTTTTTT.

This chain connects TRBV6-5 to TRBJ1-2; 7 nucleotides align to TRBD1. This CDR3 region has 15 residues. Germline CDR1 is MNHEY and CDR2 is SVGAGI. The J segment lost 0 bases and the V segment lost 6 bases, leaving 7 bases of the junction unmatched. CDR3 protein: CASSRQGIANYGYTF. DNA for the CDR3: TGTGCCAGCAGCCGACAGGGTATAGCTAACTATGGCTACACCTTC.

CDR3 nucleotide sequence: TGTGCCAGCAGCCGAAGACAGTCCTACGAGCAGTACTTC. Protein product: CASSRRQSYEQYF. The V call is TRBV5-4, the J call TRBJ2-7; possible D gene TRBD1, 5 bases. This CDR3 has 13 amino acids. V lost 4 bases, J lost 1 base, and 9 bases lay in between. CDR1 SGHNT and CDR2 YYREEE come from the germline V gene (reference sequence).

The CDR3 coding sequence is TGTGCCAGCAGTTTCATCCCCTACGAGCAGTACTTC. Its translation is CASSFIPYEQYF. The chain couples TRBV12-3 or TRBV12-4 to TRBJ2-7; D gene uncertain. Deletions cut 3 bases from V and 2 bases from J, with 5 bases between. This CDR3 comprises 12 residues.

Points on this clone: The DNA is omitted, as the CDR3 cannot be located on it reliably, and the CDR3 follows TCRdb's listing. The chain combines TRBV12-3 or TRBV12-4 with TRBJ1-5. Including both end residues, the CDR3 is 13 amino acids long. CDR3 in amino acids: CASSGRQILAQHF.

V is TRBV3-1 (or the pseudogene TRBV3-2) and J is TRBJ1-6; D possibly corresponds to TRBD1 (6 bases). CDR1 is LGHDT and CDR2 is YNNKEL in the germline V gene (reference sequence). The CDR3 consists of 16 residues. The V end lost 4 bases, the J end lost 5 bases, and 15 bases lay between the germline ends. This chain's CDR3 is CASSLSDRRNNSPLHF. DNA for the CDR3: TGTGCCAGCAGCCTATCCGACAGGAGGAATAATTCACCCCTCCACTTT.

The J gene is TRBJ1-6, the V gene TRBV4-2; D uncertain. Germline lookup yields CDR1 LGHNA and CDR2 YNFKEQ. The V end lost 0 bases, the J end lost 7 bases, and 10 bases lay between the germline ends. This CDR3 has 15 amino acids. CDR3 coding DNA: TGTGCCAGCAGCCAAGAAGGGTCTCCAAATTCACCCCTCCACTTT. Translation gives CASSQEGSPNSPLHF.

The V gene is TRBV7-9, the J gene TRBJ1-2; D may be TRBD1 (6 bases). The CDR3 runs to 13 residues. Per the germline V gene, CDR1 is SEHNR and CDR2 is FQNEAQ (reference sequence). V was clipped by 5 bases and J by 4 bases, with 11 bases between them. CDR3 in amino acids: CASSQHRVYGYTF. For the CDR3, the DNA is TGTGCCAGCAGCCAACACAGGGTCTATGGCTACACCTTC.

This clone was seen only once. The chain is built from TRBV28 and TRBJ2-7; possibly TRBD2 for D (5 bases). V lost 3 bases and J 3 bases, leaving 12 bases between the germline ends. The CDR3 runs 14 residues. CDR1 is MDHEN, CDR2 SYDVKM, per germline. Here the CDR3 DNA reads TGTGCCAGCAGTTTGCCCGGAGAGGGCTACGAGCAGTACTTC. It translates to CASSLPGEGYEQYF. Based on the CDR3 plus reference TRBV28 and TRBJ2-7, the full variable domain is DVKVTQSSRYLVKRTGEKVFLECVQDMDHENMFWYRQDPGLGLRLIYFSYDVKMKEKGDIPEGYSVSREKKERFSLILESASTNQTSMYLCASSLPGEGYEQYFGPGTRLTVT.

The V call is TRBV19, the J call TRBJ1-1; TRBD1 aligns across 7 bases. The CDR3 covers 14 residues. V shed 11 bases, J shed 4 bases, and the junction held 13 bases outside the gene matches. CDR1 is LNHDA, CDR2 SQIVND, per germline (reference sequence). DNA for the CDR3: TGTGCCTCAAAGCCAGGGCAGGGGGGCACTGAAGCTTTCTTT. Its translation: CASKPGQGGTEAFF. The full variable domain, with the rest looked up from reference TRBV19 and TRBJ1-1, is DGGITQSPKYLFRKEGQNVTLSCEQNLNHDAMYWYRQDPGQGLRLIYYSQIVNDFQKGDIAEGYSVSREKKESFPLTVTSAQKNPTAFYLCASKPGQGGTEAFFGQGTRLTVV.

This sequence joins TRBV2 and TRBJ2-5; 7 nucleotides line up with TRBD1. Germline assignment: CDR1 SNHLY and CDR2 FYNNEI. The J segment lost 5 bases and the V segment lost 10 bases, leaving 7 bases of the junction unmatched. The CDR3 is 12 residues long. The DNA of the CDR3 is TGTGCCAACGGACAGGAACAGGAGACCCAGTACTTC. It codes for CANGQEQETQYF.

This chain links TRBV7-8 with TRBJ1-1; D is ambiguous. CDR3 length equals 13 residues. Trimming took 0 bases from V and 7 from J, leaving 9 bases between them. CDR1 is SGHVS and CDR2 is FQNEAQ in the germline V gene. Here the CDR3 reads CASSLAHSVEAFF. In DNA, the CDR3 is TGTGCCAGCAGCTTAGCGCATTCAGTTGAAGCTTTCTTT.

The chain is built from TRBV28 and TRBJ1-5; tentatively, D is TRBD1 (5 bases). Trimming shortened V by 7 bases and J by 9 bases, and 16 bases separated the two germline ends. Germline V gene lookup returns CDR1 MDHEN and CDR2 SYDVKM. The CDR3 length is 13 residues. CDR3: CASNPWGLGPQHF. CDR3 sequence (DNA): TGTGCCAGCAACCCCTGGGGGTTGGGGCCCCAGCATTTT.

The chain links TRBV5-6 to TRBJ2-5, with TRBD2 identical over 10 bases. The length of the CDR3 is 16 residues. Per the germline V gene, CDR1 is SGHDT and CDR2 is YYEEEE. Trimming took 3 bases from V and 2 from J; bases not matched to a gene: 7. CDR3 amino acids: CASSWGTSVLQETQYF. Written as DNA, the CDR3 is TGTGCCAGCAGCTGGGGGACTAGCGTATTACAAGAGACCCAGTACTTC.

V gene TRBV30 combines with J gene TRBJ1-1; weak D call: TRBD1 (5 bases). V was pared by 0 bases and J by 1 base, with 12 bases between. Germline CDR1 GTSNPN, CDR2 SVGIG (reference sequence). CDR3 length: 15 residues. The CDR3 loop is CAWSVWGGKNTEAFF. In nucleotides, the CDR3 is TGTGCCTGGAGTGTTTGGGGCGGGAAGAACACTGAAGCTTTCTTT.

In its sample, this clone was seen once. The chain combines TRBV29-1 with TRBJ2-1; weak D call: TRBD2 (6 bases). The V end lost 1 base, the J end lost 0 bases, and 13 bases lay between the germline ends. Germline V lookup: CDR1 SQVTM, CDR2 ANQGSEA. The CDR3 covers 16 residues. CDR3 DNA sequence: TGCAGCGTTGAAGGGGGGGAAACGAGCTCCTACAATGAGCAGTTCTTC. Encoded protein: CSVEGGETSSYNEQFF.

The rearrangement links TRBV9 to TRBJ1-1; D gene ambiguous. CDR1 is SGDLS, CDR2 YYNGEE, per germline. The CDR3 extends over 13 amino acids. V lost 3 bases to trimming and J lost 2 bases, with 8 bases between them. CDR3 loop: CASSGDINTEAFF. The CDR3 nucleotides are TGTGCCAGCAGCGGTGACATAAACACTGAAGCTTTCTTT. The full variable domain, its missing parts supplied by reference TRBV9 and TRBJ1-1, is DSGVTQTPKHLITATGQRVTLRCSPRSGDLSVYWYQQSLDQGLQFLIQYYNGEERAKGNILERFSAQQFPDLHSELNLSSLELGDSALYFCASSGDINTEAFFGQGTRLTVV.

In the case of this clone: A junction end diverges from the germline sequence, so it may reflect a read error. The V and J genes are TRBV11-3 and TRBJ2-2, with 11 bases aligning to TRBD2. The CDR3 length is 14 residues. Germline assignment: CDR1 SGHNT and CDR2 YENEEA. The CDR3 DNA follows: TGTGCCAGCAGTTTAGCGGGAGGGGCCGGGGAGCTGTTTTTT. It is translated as CASSLAGGAGELFF.

This rearrangement joins TRBV18 to TRBJ2-2, with D tentatively TRBD1 (6 bases). Trimming stripped 1 base from V and 4 bases from J, with 13 bases between. Looked up from germline, CDR1 is KGHSH and CDR2 is LQKENI. This CDR3 region has 16 residues. CDR3 region: CASSPQGVRSTGELFF. In DNA, the CDR3 is TGTGCCAGCTCACCACAGGGGGTTAGGAGCACCGGGGAGCTGTTTTTT.

V gene TRBV3-1 (or the pseudogene TRBV3-2) combines with J gene TRBJ2-7; D gene ambiguous. Trimming removed 1 base from V and 2 bases from J, with 15 bases in between. CDR1 and CDR2 from the germline V gene are LGHDT and YNNKEL (reference sequence). This CDR3 region has 16 residues. As DNA, the CDR3 is TGTGCCAGCAGCCAAGTCTTAGGACCCCAGACCTACGAGCAGTACTTC. Amino acid sequence: CASSQVLGPQTYEQYF.

The chain carries TRBV4-3 and TRBJ2-1, with unresolved D. Trimming removed 4 bases from V and 8 bases from J, with 12 bases in between. This CDR3 contains 13 residues. Germline-derived CDR1 and CDR2 are LGHNA and YSLEER. The CDR3 DNA follows: TGCGCCAGCAGCCGCCTTTTGGGGTATGAGCAGTTCTTC. Translated: CASSRLLGYEQFF.

The rearrangement joins TRBV19 to TRBJ2-3; 7 nucleotides line up with TRBD1. This CDR3 comprises 13 residues. Looked up from germline, CDR1 is LNHDA and CDR2 is SQIVND (reference sequence). Trimming at V came to 9 bases and at J to 3 bases, leaving 6 bases not matched to a gene. Here the CDR3 reads CASSIQGTDTQYF. The DNA of the CDR3 is TGTGCCAGCTCTATACAGGGGACAGATACGCAGTATTTT.

This chain links TRBV4-1 with TRBJ1-3; D gene ambiguous. V lost 1 base to trimming and J lost 0 bases, with 16 bases between them. Germline V gene data show CDR1 as MGHRA and CDR2 as YSYEKL. The CDR3 totals 18 residues. CDR3 sequence reads: CASSQGRAWGSSGNTIYF. CDR3 nucleotide sequence: TGCGCCAGCAGCCAAGGAAGGGCCTGGGGTAGCTCTGGAAACACCATATATTTT.

The chain employs TRBV27 and TRBJ2-1, with TRBD2 matching over 14 bases. There are 15 residues in the CDR3. The germline CDR1 and CDR2 sequences are MNHEY and SMNVEV (reference sequence). V gave up 8 bases and J gave up 7 bases; unmatched junction bases: 7. DNA for the CDR3: TGTGCCAGCGGTAAAGGGACTAGCGGGAGAAATGAGCAGTTCTTC. Its protein product is CASGKGTSGRNEQFF.

This clone was picked up one time. The chain has TRBV3-1 (or the pseudogene TRBV3-2) and TRBJ2-3; maybe TRBD2 (7 bases). V dropped 2 bases and J dropped 5 bases, with 23 bases sitting between them. The germline V gene has CDR1 LGHDT and CDR2 YNNKEL (reference sequence). The length of the CDR3 is 18 residues. CDR3 region: CASSQSGLVGKQGDTQYF. The CDR3 region has the DNA TGTGCCAGCAGCCAATCCGGACTAGTGGGAAAACAGGGAGATACGCAGTATTTT.